Each of the 19 T cell receptor beta chains below was sequenced from the same sample in a study of vaccination and CD4 T cells after COVID-19. The treatment here: roughly 11-day PBMC culture with coronavirus spike peptide pools or control peptides (ViraFEST assay). The antigens these receptors bind are not known. Sequencing of DNA taken from cultured CD4+ T cells relied on the Oncomine TCR Beta short-read assay. TCRdb independently ran MiXCR on the PCR reads; one entry per CDR3 protein. The sample consists of roughly 18,000 distinct CDR3 sequences, approximately 50% of them appearing once. The sequenced sample consisted of CD4+ T cells from blood, cultured in vitro. The receptors originated from a human donor who had recovered from COVID-19.

V usage is TRBV20-1 and J usage is TRBJ2-1; 8 bases line up with TRBD2. CDR3 size: 16 residues. Germline values: CDR1 DFQATT, CDR2 SNEGSKA (reference sequence). The V segment lost 3 bases and the J segment 7 bases; nucleotides outside the gene matches: 14. In nucleotides, the CDR3 is TGCAGTGCTAGCCCCCCGGGAGGGACTAATGAAAATGAGCAGTTCTTC. Residues: CSASPPGGTNENEQFF.

This sequence joins TRBV6-1 and TRBJ2-2, with TRBD1 matching 7 bases. With V trimmed by 6 bases and J by 3 bases, 7 bases remained unmatched. CDR1 and CDR2 from the germline V gene are MNHNS and SASEGT. The CDR3 spans 15 residues. The CDR3, as DNA: TGTGCCAGCAGCTTAGGGGACAGCTACACCGGGGAGCTGTTTTTT. Its protein is CASSLGDSYTGELFF.

The CDR3 sequence is CASSTGTSGGGKQFF. DNA of the CDR3: TGTGCCAGTAGCACCGGGACTAGCGGGGGGGGGAAGCAGTTCTTC. The V gene is TRBV19, the J gene TRBJ2-1; 16 nucleotides match TRBD2. The germline V gene encodes CDR1 LNHDA and CDR2 SQIVND (reference sequence). The CDR3 runs to 15 residues. Germline trimming cut 6 bases from V and 11 bases from J; bases unmatched to any gene: 7.

The genes are TRBV6-2 or TRBV6-3 and TRBJ2-7; D not resolved. Trimming removed 2 bases from V and 4 bases from J, with 18 bases in between. The V gene's germline CDR1 is MNHEY and CDR2 SVGEGT. This CDR3 is built from 16 residues. This chain's CDR3 is CASSYGGIGRVYEQYF. CDR3 nucleotide sequence: TGTGCCAGCAGTTACGGTGGAATCGGTAGGGTTTACGAGCAGTACTTC.

The CDR3 sequence: CASSLGGVKGNEQFF. As DNA, the CDR3 is TGTGCCAGCAGCTTGGGAGGGGTTAAGGGCAATGAGCAGTTCTTC. The chain recombines TRBV5-4 with TRBJ2-1; D may match TRBD1 or TRBD2 (5 bases each). Germline V gene sequence: CDR1 SGHNT, CDR2 YYREEE (reference sequence). The CDR3 is 15 residues long. Trimming took off 0 bases at V and 6 bases at J, with 13 bases between the two ends.

CDR3 sequence: CAIGAQGTDTQYF. CDR3 DNA sequence: TGTGCCATCGGAGCACAGGGGACAGATACGCAGTATTTT. The chain has TRBV10-3 and TRBJ2-3, with 7 positions matching TRBD1. Trimming took 8 bases from V and 3 from J; bases not matched to a gene: 5. There are 13 residues in the CDR3. The germline V gene has CDR1 ENHRY and CDR2 SYGVKD.

This clonotype was picked up one time. The V and J genes are TRBV20-1 and TRBJ2-3; 9 bases are shared with TRBD2. CDR3 length equals 13 residues. After removal of 3 bases from V and 8 bases from J, the junction contained 6 bases not matched to a gene. Looked up from germline, CDR1 is DFQATT and CDR2 is SNEGSKA (reference sequence). The CDR3 here is CSASGREGLTQYF. For the CDR3, the DNA is TGCAGTGCTAGTGGGCGGGAGGGACTTACGCAGTATTTT.

This clonotype was seen a handful of times. The chain couples TRBV6-1 to TRBJ1-2; no firm D call. The V gene's germline CDR1 is MNHNS and CDR2 SASEGT. The CDR3 loop spans 18 amino acids. The germline V and J ends were trimmed by 6 bases and 4 bases, with 27 bases remaining between them. As DNA, the CDR3 is TGTGCCAGCAGCCAAGCCCAATCCCCCGGACGAGGAAGCTATGGCTACACCTTC. It encodes CASSQAQSPGRGSYGYTF.

V usage is TRBV5-4 and J usage is TRBJ2-7; 8 bases line up with TRBD2. The J segment lost 0 bases and the V segment lost 3 bases, leaving 11 bases of the junction unmatched. Germline lookup yields CDR1 SGHNT and CDR2 YYREEE (reference sequence). The CDR3 runs 17 residues. The DNA for the CDR3 is TGTGCCAGCAGCTCCGGCCCCACTAGCGGAATCTCCTACGAGCAGTACTTC. Translation: CASSSGPTSGISYEQYF.

This clonotype was counted only a few times. V and J are TRBV19 and TRBJ1-5; D is uncertain. The V end lost 1 base, the J end lost 4 bases, and 14 bases lay between the germline ends. The V gene's germline CDR1 is LNHDA and CDR2 SQIVND (reference sequence). This CDR3 is 16 amino acids long. The DNA for the CDR3 is TGTGCCAGTAGTATAGTTATGGGGTGGGAGAATCAGCCCCAGCATTTT. It yields the protein CASSIVMGWENQPQHF. Full variable domain (outside the CDR3, taken from reference TRBV19 and TRBJ1-5): DGGITQSPKYLFRKEGQNVTLSCEQNLNHDAMYWYRQDPGQGLRLIYYSQIVNDFQKGDIAEGYSVSREKKESFPLTVTSAQKNPTAFYLCASSIVMGWENQPQHFGDGTRLSIL.

The J gene is TRBJ2-7, the V gene TRBV11-2; D is uncertain. CDR1 and CDR2 from the germline V gene are SGHAT and FQNNGV. The V end lost 1 base, the J end lost 5 bases, and 18 bases lay between the germline ends. The CDR3 sequence is 16 residues long. CDR3 DNA sequence: TGTGCCAGCAGCTTAGGGGTCGCGTCCTATCTCCACGAGCAGTACTTC. Protein: CASSLGVASYLHEQYF.

The rearrangement links TRBV7-2 to TRBJ2-7, with TRBD2 as a possible D gene (5 bases). The CDR3 covers 13 residues. Germline V gene lookup returns CDR1 SGHTA and CDR2 FQGNSA. Trimming pared 4 bases from V and 7 bases from J, leaving 14 bases between. CDR3 nucleotide sequence: TGTGCCAGCAGCTCCGACCGACGGAGGGAGCAGTACTTC. It encodes CASSSDRRREQYF.

Of note for this clonotype: It is likely a read error, because the conserved phenylalanine at the end of the CDR3 is missing. V usage is TRBV5-1 and J usage is TRBJ1-2, with a tentative D call TRBD1 (5 bases). The CDR3 is 15 amino acids. Trimming removed 1 base at V and 7 bases at J, with 17 bases between. Germline V gives CDR1 SGHRS, CDR2 YFSETQ. CDR3 DNA: TGCGCCAGCAGCTTGAACCAGGGAGGGGCTTTTGGCTACACCCTC. It translates to CASSLNQGGAFGYTL.

V and J are TRBV28 and TRBJ2-3; the D is unclear. V was pared by 4 bases and J by 5 bases, with 19 bases between. Germline CDR1 reads MDHEN; CDR2 reads SYDVKM. The CDR3 runs to 16 residues. The CDR3 protein is CASSWAEISVVDTQYF. The CDR3 DNA follows: TGTGCCAGCAGTTGGGCGGAAATCTCGGTGGTAGATACGCAGTATTTT.

The chain is built from TRBV5-1 and TRBJ1-1, with a weak D call TRBD1 (5 bases). The germline V gene has CDR1 SGHRS and CDR2 YFSETQ. Trimming took 0 bases from V and 0 from J, leaving 12 bases between them. The CDR3 length is 16 residues. The CDR3 bases are TGCGCCAGCAGCTTGGGGGGCTCGGGTATGAACACTGAAGCTTTCTTT. This translates into CASSLGGSGMNTEAFF.

Written as DNA, the CDR3 is TGTGCCAGCACTAGATGGCAGGGTAACAGCTACACCTTC. As protein: CASTRWQGNSYTF. The chain joins TRBV2 to TRBJ1-2, with D tentatively TRBD1 (5 bases). This CDR3 comprises 13 residues. CDR1 and CDR2 from the germline V gene are SNHLY and FYNNEI. Deletions cut 7 bases from V and 9 bases from J, with 18 bases between.

The genes are TRBV18 and TRBJ2-7; TRBD1 might be the D (7 bases). Trimming pared 0 bases from V and 4 bases from J, leaving 19 bases between. The CDR3 loop spans 17 amino acids. Germline V CDR1 and CDR2: KGHSH, LQKENI. In DNA form, the CDR3 reads TGTGCCAGCTCACCACCGGGTCAGGGGGGTACGGTATACGAGCAGTACTTC. Encoded protein: CASSPPGQGGTVYEQYF. The variable domain in full, with the rest retrieved from reference TRBV18 and TRBJ2-7, is NAGVMQNPRHLVRRRGQEARLRCSPMKGHSHVYWYRQLPEEGLKFMVYLQKENIIDESGMPKERFSAEFPKEGPSILRIQQVVRGDSAAYFCASSPPGQGGTVYEQYFGPGTRLTVT.

V is TRBV6-5 and J is TRBJ2-3; possible D gene TRBD2, 7 bases. CDR1 MNHEY and CDR2 SVGAGI come from the germline V gene. CDR3 size: 15 residues. V lost 3 bases, J lost 5 bases, and 15 bases lay in between. CDR3 residues: CASSYGGALGDTQYF. CDR3 in DNA: TGTGCCAGCAGTTATGGGGGGGCCCTGGGAGATACGCAGTATTTT.

This chain joins TRBV24-1 and TRBJ2-3; perhaps TRBD2 as D (6 bases). Per germline, CDR1 KGHDR and CDR2 SFDVKD. CDR3 length: 15 residues. The V end was cut by 4 bases, the J end by 12 bases, with 22 bases between. The CDR3 is CATSDPTSTSGSQYF. In nucleotides, the CDR3 is TGTGCCACCAGTGACCCTACTAGCACGAGTGGTTCTCAGTATTTT.